One sample yielded the 11 T cell receptor beta chains listed below, sequenced in a study of blood T cell repertoires in COVID-19. Some clones are missing from TCRdb's copy, which holds only in-frame ones; the method was immunoSEQ multiplex PCR. The sample shows around 250,000 clones, around nine tenths of them seen only once. Sequencing was done on a sample of peripheral blood. The receptor set was obtained from a man aged 40-49 years with active or convalescent COVID-19.

Only a few counts were recorded for this clone. The chain employs TRBV5-1 and TRBJ2-7, with D tentatively TRBD2 (6 bases). The germline V and J ends were trimmed by 4 bases and 6 bases, with 17 bases remaining between them. CDR3 length: 14 amino acids. Germline CDR1 SGHRS, CDR2 YFSETQ. The CDR3 nucleotides are TGCGCCAGCAGCCCGGGGCGGGAAGCGCGCGAGCAGTACTTC. Its translation: CASSPGREAREQYF.

V and J are TRBV2 and TRBJ2-5, with D possibly TRBD1 on 5 matching bases. The ends were cut back, 1 base at V and 7 bases at J, with 16 bases in the middle. CDR1 and CDR2 from the germline V gene are SNHLY and FYNNEI. The CDR3 totals 15 residues. This CDR3 is CASSEGVGAGGTQYF. Here the CDR3 DNA reads TGTGCCAGCAGTGAAGGGGTAGGGGCCGGTGGGACCCAGTACTTC.

This clone occurred once. The chain recombines TRBV12-3 or TRBV12-4 with TRBJ2-2, with D unresolved. Between the trimmed V and J ends, which lost 2 bases and 6 bases, there was a span of 7 bases. The CDR3 is 13 residues long. In DNA, the CDR3 is TGTGCCAGCAGTTTAACAGCCGCCGGGGAGCTGTTTTTT. Its translation is CASSLTAAGELFF.

The chain recombines TRBV5-4 with TRBJ2-2; tentatively, D is TRBD1 (5 bases). CDR1 and CDR2 from the germline V gene are SGHNT and YYREEE (reference sequence). This CDR3 contains 14 residues. V was shortened by 1 base and J by 7 bases, with 11 bases between the two germline ends. The CDR3 region is CASSLTQGVGELFF. In nucleotides, the CDR3 is TGTGCCAGCAGCTTGACCCAGGGCGTCGGGGAGCTGTTTTTT. Looking up the rest from reference TRBV5-4 and TRBJ2-2 gives the full variable domain: ETGVTQSPTHLIKTRGQQVTLRCSSQSGHNTVSWYQQALGQGPQFIFQYYREEENGRGNFPPRFSGLQFPNYSSELNVNALELDDSALYLCASSLTQGVGELFFGEGSRLTVL.

This rearrangement joins TRBV18 to TRBJ1-5; TRBD1 is a possible D gene (5 bases). CDR3 size: 16 residues. V shed 2 bases and J shed 6 bases, with 17 bases lying between them. The V gene's germline CDR1 is KGHSH and CDR2 LQKENI. The CDR3 coding sequence is TGTGCCAGCTCACCAAGGGACTCCCGTGTTGGTCAGCCCCAGCATTTT. Encoded protein: CASSPRDSRVGQPQHF.

The gene calls are TRBV23-1 and TRBJ2-7, with TRBD2 identical over 8 bases. TRBV23-1 is reported as an ORF; its role is uncertain. This CDR3 region has 19 residues. The J segment lost 0 bases and the V segment lost 10 bases, leaving 23 bases of the junction unmatched. DNA of the CDR3: TGCGCCAAACTTGCTGTCCCTAGCGGACGGGAGGGCCACTCCTACGAGCAGTACTTC. Its protein product is CAKLAVPSGREGHSYEQYF.

In this sample, this clone turned up once. The chain carries TRBV6-1 and TRBJ2-7, with D uncertain. Germline loops: CDR1 MNHNS, CDR2 SASEGT. This CDR3 is built from 13 residues. The germline V and J ends were trimmed by 0 bases and 3 bases, with 6 bases remaining between them. The CDR3 is CASSEASSYEQYF. The CDR3 nucleotides are TGTGCCAGCAGTGAAGCCTCGAGCTACGAGCAGTACTTC.

This sequence joins TRBV29-1 and TRBJ2-3; TRBD1 is a possible D gene (7 bases). The CDR3 has 13 residues. CDR1 is SQVTM and CDR2 is ANQGSEA in the germline V gene. Trimming cost V 6 bases and J 2 bases, with 12 bases left between them. CDR3 in DNA: TGCAGCGTGGGGGGACAGCTCACAGATACGCAGTATTTT. Its translation: CSVGGQLTDTQYF.

The chain uses TRBV30 and TRBJ1-5; D gene uncertain. V lost 3 bases and J 11 bases, leaving 17 bases between the germline ends. CDR1 and CDR2 (germline): GTSNPN, SVGIG (reference sequence). The CDR3 covers 13 residues. In DNA, the CDR3 is TGTGCCTGGAGCGGCGGGAGTGGGATGGCCCAGCATTTT. This encodes CAWSGGSGMAQHF.

Written as DNA, the CDR3 is TGTGCCAGCAGCCGAGATCAGCCCCAGCATTTT. Encoded protein: CASSRDQPQHF. The chain couples TRBV14 to TRBJ1-5, with no clear D. Germline CDR1 SGHDN, CDR2 FVKESK. The V gene lost 4 bases and the J gene lost 5 bases, with 3 bases spanning the gap. The CDR3 spans 11 residues.

V usage is TRBV7-3 and J usage is TRBJ2-1, with TRBD1 as a possible D gene (6 bases). The CDR3 spans 14 residues. Trimming removed 5 bases from V and 9 bases from J, with 17 bases in between. Germline V gives CDR1 SGHTA, CDR2 FQGTGA. CDR3 DNA sequence: TGTGCCAGCAGCCCACAGGGTACGGACGGTGAGCAGTTCTTC. Amino acids: CASSPQGTDGEQFF.